The T cell receptor (beta chain) under discussion was sequenced for a study of blood T cell repertoires in COVID-19. In the authors' methods: Scientists estimated how many nucleated cells there were by amplifying reference gene primers. Some clones are missing from TCRdb's copy, which holds only in-frame ones; the method was immunoSEQ multiplex PCR. V, J and clone size reflect that table, while D and trimming were determined from the DNA. The data show about 82,000 clones, with approximately 80% seen just once and approximately 20% held by the top ten. This CDR3 has 12 amino acids. V was trimmed by 10 bases and J by 8 bases, leaving 14 bases between them. Germline V lookup: CDR1 LNHDA, CDR2 SQIVND (reference sequence).

Sequenced sample: peripheral blood. The sequence was obtained from a man of 80 years or more with active or convalescent COVID-19. The chain uses TRBV19 and TRBJ1-4, with D possibly TRBD1 on 6 matching bases. DNA for the CDR3: TGTGCCACCAAGGGGGGGCAGGAAAAACTGTTTTTT. It encodes CATKGGQEKLFF.